This entry is about one TCR beta chain. Trimming shortened V by 8 bases and J by 3 bases, and 17 bases separated the two germline ends. The CDR3 totals 15 residues. Germline V gene lookup returns CDR1 LNHDA and CDR2 SQIVND (reference sequence). The data originate from a study of OX40 agonist ivuxolimab in advanced cancers. TCRdb's table, derived via immunoSEQ multiplex PCR, lists solely in-frame clones and lacks some. Of some 70,000 clones listed, roughly nine tenths are singletons. The chain uses TRBV19 and TRBJ1-5, with a possible D match to TRBD1 (6 bases). Source: CD4+ or CD8+ T cells sorted from blood, taken in a trial of the OX40 agonist ivuxolimab. The clonotype was recovered from an adult with an advanced solid tumor such as melanoma, head and neck, liver or kidney cancer. The CDR3 region is CASSTGKTYNQPQHF. The CDR3 nucleotides read TGTGCCAGTTCGACAGGTAAAACTTACAATCAGCCCCAGCATTTT.